These T cell receptor beta chains were read from a single sample in a study of cytomegalovirus exposure and HLA in healthy donors. Assay: immunoSEQ multiplex PCR; the TCRdb copy retains only in-frame clones and omits some. The sample has around 110,000 clones, 75% to 85% seen once. Specimen: PBMCs. Receptors originate from a man aged 25 to 40 in good health and CMV-seropositive. Both conserved end residues are trimmed from each CDR3. The order of the fields is V gene, clone size, CDR3 protein. Clone size is stated in some rows and not others, as once, few, many or a class when expanded.

TRBV4-3 NA ASSQDPNLGMSNQPQH
TRBV2 NA ASRGGAFNVLT
TRBV7-9 NA ASSLMPDRRGNEQY
TRBV4-3 NA ASSQGGPGQGYGEQF
TRBV9 NA ASSGTGVGGIRAKNSQY
TRBV6-1 NA ASRLAFYEQY
TRBV5-1 NA ASSLARSSESTDTQY
TRBV13 NA ASSSDRDSQY
TRBV28 once ASSPGGATDTQY
TRBV5-1 once ASSLVLGGEWQEKLF
TRBV18 NA ASSPPTTGNEKLF
TRBV30 NA AWSVLRLSSYNEQF
TRBV7-9 NA ASSLQGSAGANGLT
TRBV28 NA ASSRQGYEQF
TRBV5-6 NA ASSLDLRSGNTIY
TRBV7-2 few ASSLKWTGLNQPQH
TRBV7-6 NA ASSSGKGAWDGYT
TRBV5-1 few ASSPGLAGQETQY
TRBV5-1 NA ASSMGQLNTGELF
TRBV9 few ASSVEGLGQLAGVPIEQF
TRBV28 NA ASSFPGQMIYSNQPQH
TRBV18 NA ASSPEMAKNIQY
TRBV28 NA ASRAGGHHDTEAF
TRBV5-1 NA ASSRDRVSEQY
TRBV5-1 NA ASTPQGGTEAF
TRBV6-6 NA ASSYGRTGVNQPQH
TRBV7-8 NA ASSLVSRYEQY
TRBV7-2 few ASSGGAGGPGTGELF
TRBV27 once ASSSIRTGTYNEQF
TRBV5-1 NA ASSFVGGLPSYEQY
TRBV28 NA ASRQSALDRANSPLH